The TCR beta chain described here comes from a study of chemoradiotherapy in HPV16-positive cancers (dated by TCRdb to between 2022 and 2023). About the study as a whole: Using functional T-cell assays on cells from a couple of HPV16-positive patients, the researchers defined candidate HPV-specific T-cell clones and common TCR motifs. TCR repertoires from 86 patients with HPV-related cancers were then used to track the candidate HPV-specific TCRs and motifs. Whether T-cell immunity against the HPV oncoproteins E6 and E7 changes during chemoradiotherapy and whether survival is affected by this immunity were examined in the study. Broad study findings and their caveats: Expansion of candidate HPV-specific clones and E7-related TCR motifs was observed in the tumor microenvironment during treatment, whereas no such expansion was observed for non-HPV-specific T cells. The survival association was reported for HPV16-positive patients, and the functional definition of HPV-specific T cells was derived from only a couple of HPV16-positive patients. In HPV16-positive patients, expansion of HPV-responsive T cells during chemoradiotherapy was associated with improved recurrence-free survival.

Library preparation employed the immunoSEQ multiplex PCR assay. What TCRdb holds here is the immuneACCESS table cut down to in-frame rearrangements. Part of the clones is not present; checked against another copy, under half of the missing clones reflect an unresolved V gene, and the others are unexplained. The sample data list around 1,700 clones, and under 90% of these were observed just once. About 4.8% of the sample rests with the top ten. Repertoires were sampled repeatedly over the course of chemoradiotherapy so that clonal expansion in the tumor microenvironment could be followed. Its CDR3 holds 13 amino acids, cysteine through phenylalanine. The DNA shown is the 39-base CDR3, in frame from base 1. The V and J ends are trimmed by 4 bases and 0 bases, leaving 6 bases between them. CDR1 and CDR2 were assigned from the germline V gene as ENHRY and SYGVKD. Comments on this clone: Its recognized antigen is unknown. Within one base of it there is no much larger clone, and no base qualities were kept.

The chain couples TRBV10-3 to TRBJ1-2; the D gene cannot be resolved reliably. This clonotype was sampled from a human donor with HPV-associated anogenital cancer. The material was tumor tissue, obtained from a patient who underwent chemoradiotherapy. This receptor has the CDR3 CAISAQTNYGYTF. The sequenced DNA: TGTGCCATCAGTGCGCAGACTAACTATGGCTACACCTTC.